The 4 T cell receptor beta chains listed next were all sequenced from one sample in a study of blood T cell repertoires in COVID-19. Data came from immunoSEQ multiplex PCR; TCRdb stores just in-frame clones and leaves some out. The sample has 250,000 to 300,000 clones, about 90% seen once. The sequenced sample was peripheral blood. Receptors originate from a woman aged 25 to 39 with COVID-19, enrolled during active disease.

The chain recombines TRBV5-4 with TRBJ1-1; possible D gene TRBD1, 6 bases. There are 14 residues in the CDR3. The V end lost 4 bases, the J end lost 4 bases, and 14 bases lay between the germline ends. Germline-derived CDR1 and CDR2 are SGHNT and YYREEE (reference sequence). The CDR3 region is CASSPDRSSTEAFF. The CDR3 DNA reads TGTGCCAGCAGCCCCGACAGGTCTTCCACTGAAGCTTTCTTT.

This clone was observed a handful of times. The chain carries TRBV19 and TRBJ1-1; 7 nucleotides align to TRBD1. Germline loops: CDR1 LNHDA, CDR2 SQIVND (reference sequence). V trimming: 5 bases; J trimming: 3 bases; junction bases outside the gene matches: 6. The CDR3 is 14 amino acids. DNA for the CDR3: TGTGCCAGTAGTCTTACAGGGGCCTACACTGAAGCTTTCTTT. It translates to CASSLTGAYTEAFF.

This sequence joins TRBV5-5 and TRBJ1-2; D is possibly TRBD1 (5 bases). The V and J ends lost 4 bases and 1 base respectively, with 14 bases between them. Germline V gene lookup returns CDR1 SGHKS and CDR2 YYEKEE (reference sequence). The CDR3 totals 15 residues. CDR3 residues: CASSQYPDINYGYTF. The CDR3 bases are TGTGCCAGCAGCCAATACCCGGACATTAACTATGGCTACACCTTC.

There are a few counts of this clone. In nucleotides, the CDR3 is TGTGCCAGCAAGCCGGGAGATCGAGAGACCCAGTACTTC. This encodes CASKPGDRETQYF. This chain joins TRBV11-2 and TRBJ2-5; D is perhaps TRBD2 (6 bases). Trimming removed 7 bases from V and 4 bases from J, with 13 bases in between. The CDR3 is 13 residues long. Germline CDR1 and CDR2: SGHAT and FQNNGV.